This T cell receptor beta chain was documented in a study of blood T cell repertoires in COVID-19. Authors' methods: The assay estimated nucleated cells by amplifying reference gene primers. The protocol was immunoSEQ multiplex PCR, while the TCRdb copy is restricted to in-frame clones and leaves out a portion. Clonal size and the V and J genes are those of that table, whereas D and trimming came from the DNA. The repertoire has some 420,000 clones, more than 80% of them found once; the top ten carry about 1.1%. This CDR3 region has 17 residues. V lost 6 bases to trimming and J lost 0 bases, with 20 bases between them. CDR1 is LNHDA, CDR2 SQIVND, per germline (reference sequence). For recovered donors of Cohort 3, there were two negative PCRs, clearance, or symptom resolution.

The V and J genes are TRBV19 and TRBJ1-2; the D gene is possibly TRBD1 (5 bases). The sample consisted of PBMCs or T cells enriched from blood (not recorded which). This TCR was sampled from a man aged 25-40 years who had recovered from COVID-19. This CDR3 is CASRTRVSKATNYGYTF. CDR3 in DNA: TGTGCCAGTAGAACCAGGGTATCAAAAGCTACTAACTATGGCTACACCTTC. The full variable domain, with the rest looked up from reference TRBV19 and TRBJ1-2, is DGGITQSPKYLFRKEGQNVTLSCEQNLNHDAMYWYRQDPGQGLRLIYYSQIVNDFQKGDIAEGYSVSREKKESFPLTVTSAQKNPTAFYLCASRTRVSKATNYGYTFGSGTRLTVV.